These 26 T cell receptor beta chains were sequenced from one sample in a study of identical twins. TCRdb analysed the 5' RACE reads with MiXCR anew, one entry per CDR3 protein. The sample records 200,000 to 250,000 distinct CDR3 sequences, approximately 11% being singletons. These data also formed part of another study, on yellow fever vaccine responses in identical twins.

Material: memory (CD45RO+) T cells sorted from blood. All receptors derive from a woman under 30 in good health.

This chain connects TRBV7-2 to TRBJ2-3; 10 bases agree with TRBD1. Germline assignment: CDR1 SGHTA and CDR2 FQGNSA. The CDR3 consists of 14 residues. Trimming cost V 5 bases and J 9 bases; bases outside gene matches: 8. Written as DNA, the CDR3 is TGTGCCAGCAGCGACCAGGGACAGGGGATAACGCAGTATTTT. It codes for CASSDQGQGITQYF.

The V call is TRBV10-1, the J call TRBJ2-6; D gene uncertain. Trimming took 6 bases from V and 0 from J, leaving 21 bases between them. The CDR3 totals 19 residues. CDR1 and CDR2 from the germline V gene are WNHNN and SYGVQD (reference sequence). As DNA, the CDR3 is TGCGCCAGCAGCGTTAGGACGGCTATTCTCGGCTCTGGGGCCAACGTCCTGACTTTC. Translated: CASSVRTAILGSGANVLTF.

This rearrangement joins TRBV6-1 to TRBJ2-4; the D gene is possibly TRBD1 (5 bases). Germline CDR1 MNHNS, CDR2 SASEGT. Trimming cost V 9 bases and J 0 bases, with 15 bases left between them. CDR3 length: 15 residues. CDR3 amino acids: CASGSKGLAKNIQYF. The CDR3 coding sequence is TGTGCCAGTGGGTCTAAGGGGCTAGCCAAAAACATTCAGTACTTC.

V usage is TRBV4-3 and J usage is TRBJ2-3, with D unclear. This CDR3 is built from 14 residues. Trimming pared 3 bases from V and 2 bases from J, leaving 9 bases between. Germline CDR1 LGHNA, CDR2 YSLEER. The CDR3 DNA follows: TGCGCCAGCAGCCAGGATTGGTCCACAGATACGCAGTATTTT. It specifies CASSQDWSTDTQYF.

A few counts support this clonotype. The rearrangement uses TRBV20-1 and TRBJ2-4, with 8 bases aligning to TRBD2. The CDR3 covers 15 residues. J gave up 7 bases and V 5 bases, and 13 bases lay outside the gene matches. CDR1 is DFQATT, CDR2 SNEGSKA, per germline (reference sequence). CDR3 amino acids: CSAGGAGAARNIQYF. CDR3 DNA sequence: TGCAGTGCTGGGGGAGCGGGAGCGGCGAGGAACATTCAGTACTTC.

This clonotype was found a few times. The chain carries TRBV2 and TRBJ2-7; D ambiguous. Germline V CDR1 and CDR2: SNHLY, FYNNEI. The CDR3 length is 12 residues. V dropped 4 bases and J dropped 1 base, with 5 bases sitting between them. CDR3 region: CASSVVSYEQYF. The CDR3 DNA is TGTGCCAGCAGTGTGGTGTCCTACGAGCAGTACTTC.

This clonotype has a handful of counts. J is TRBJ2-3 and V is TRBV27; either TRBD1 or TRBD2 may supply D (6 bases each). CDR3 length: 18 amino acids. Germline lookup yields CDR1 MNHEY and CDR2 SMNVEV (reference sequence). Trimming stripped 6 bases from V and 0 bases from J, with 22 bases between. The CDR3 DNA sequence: TGTGCCAGCAGATCGGGGGCTGGGTGGCCTACTAGCACAGATACGCAGTATTTT. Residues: CASRSGAGWPTSTDTQYF.

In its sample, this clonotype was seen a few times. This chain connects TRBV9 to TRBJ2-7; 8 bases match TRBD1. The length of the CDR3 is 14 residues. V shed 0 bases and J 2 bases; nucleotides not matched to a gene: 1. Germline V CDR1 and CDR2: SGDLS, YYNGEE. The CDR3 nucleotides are TGTGCCAGCAGCGTAGCGGACAGGGCCTACGAGCAGTACTTC. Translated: CASSVADRAYEQYF.

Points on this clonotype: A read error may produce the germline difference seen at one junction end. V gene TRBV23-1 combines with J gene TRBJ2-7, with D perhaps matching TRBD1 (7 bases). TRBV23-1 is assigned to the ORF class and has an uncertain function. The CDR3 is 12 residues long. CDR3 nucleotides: TGCGCCAGCAGTCAATCGAGGGGGGACAGAGGATTC. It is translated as CASSQSRGDRGF.

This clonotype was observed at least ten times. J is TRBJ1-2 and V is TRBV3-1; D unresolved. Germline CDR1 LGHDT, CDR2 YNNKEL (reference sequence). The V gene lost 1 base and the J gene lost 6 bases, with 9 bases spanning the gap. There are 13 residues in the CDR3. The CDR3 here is CASSQAVTDGYTF. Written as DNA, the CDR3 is TGTGCCAGCAGCCAAGCTGTGACCGATGGCTACACCTTC.

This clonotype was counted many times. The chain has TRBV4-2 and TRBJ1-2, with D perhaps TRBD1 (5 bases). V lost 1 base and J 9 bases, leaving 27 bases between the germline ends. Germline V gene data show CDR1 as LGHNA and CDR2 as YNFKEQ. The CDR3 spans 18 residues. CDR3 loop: CASSQGPRRPGTPASYTF. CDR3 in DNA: TGTGCCAGCAGCCAAGGCCCCCGACGGCCAGGGACCCCTGCAAGCTACACCTTC.

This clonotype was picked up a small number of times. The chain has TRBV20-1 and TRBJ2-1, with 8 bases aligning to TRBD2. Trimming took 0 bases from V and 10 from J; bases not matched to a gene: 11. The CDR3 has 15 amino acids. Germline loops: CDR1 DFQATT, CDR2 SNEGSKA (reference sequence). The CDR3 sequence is CSARDPQRESGEQFF. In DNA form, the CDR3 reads TGCAGTGCTAGAGACCCGCAGCGGGAGAGTGGCGAGCAGTTCTTC.

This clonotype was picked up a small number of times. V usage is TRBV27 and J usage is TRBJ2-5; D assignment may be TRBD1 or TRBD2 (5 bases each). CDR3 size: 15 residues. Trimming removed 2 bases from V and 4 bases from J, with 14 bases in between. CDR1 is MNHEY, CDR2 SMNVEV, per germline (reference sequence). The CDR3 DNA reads TGTGCCAGCAGTTTACGGCAGGGAGTAGCAGAGACCCAGTACTTC. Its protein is CASSLRQGVAETQYF.

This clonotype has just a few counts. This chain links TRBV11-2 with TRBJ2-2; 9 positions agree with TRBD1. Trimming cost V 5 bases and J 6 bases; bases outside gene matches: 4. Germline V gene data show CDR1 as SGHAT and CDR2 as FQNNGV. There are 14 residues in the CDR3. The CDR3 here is CASSPRQGAGELFF. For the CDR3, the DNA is TGTGCCAGCAGCCCTAGACAGGGGGCCGGGGAGCTGTTTTTT.

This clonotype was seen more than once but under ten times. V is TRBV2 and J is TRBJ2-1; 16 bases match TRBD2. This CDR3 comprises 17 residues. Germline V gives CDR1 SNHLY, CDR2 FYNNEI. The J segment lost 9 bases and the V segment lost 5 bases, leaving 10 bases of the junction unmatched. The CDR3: CASSRGTSGGEIGEQFF. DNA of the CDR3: TGTGCCAGCAGTAGAGGGACTAGCGGGGGGGAAATCGGTGAGCAGTTCTTC. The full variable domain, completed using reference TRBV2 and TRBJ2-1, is EPEVTQTPSHQVTQMGQEVILRCVPISNHLYFYWYRQILGQKVEFLVSFYNNEISEKSEIFDDQFSVERPDGSNFTLKIRSTKLEDSAMYFCASSRGTSGGEIGEQFFGPGTRLTVL.

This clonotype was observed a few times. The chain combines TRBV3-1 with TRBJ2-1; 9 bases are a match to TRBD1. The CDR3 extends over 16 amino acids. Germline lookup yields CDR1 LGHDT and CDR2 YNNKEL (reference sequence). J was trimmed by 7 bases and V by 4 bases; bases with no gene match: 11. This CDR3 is CASSRHRDRDRNEQFF. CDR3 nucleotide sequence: TGTGCCAGCAGCCGCCACCGGGACAGGGACAGGAATGAGCAGTTCTTC.

The CDR3 region has the DNA TGTGCCAGCAGCCAAGTAGGGAGGAGCGGGGTGTTTGGCACAGATACGCAGTATTTT. Residues: CASSQVGRSGVFGTDTQYF. This chain connects TRBV4-2 to TRBJ2-3; 7 nucleotides match TRBD2. The CDR3 spans 19 residues. Germline trimming cut 1 base from V and 1 base from J; bases unmatched to any gene: 14. From germline, CDR1 is LGHNA and CDR2 YNFKEQ.

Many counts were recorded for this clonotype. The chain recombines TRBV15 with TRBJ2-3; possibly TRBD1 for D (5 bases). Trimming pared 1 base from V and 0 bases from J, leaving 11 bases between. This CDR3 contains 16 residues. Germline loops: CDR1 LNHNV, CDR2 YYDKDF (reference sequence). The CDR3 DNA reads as TGTGCCACCAGCAGAGGACAGTATGGTAGCACAGATACGCAGTATTTT. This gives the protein CATSRGQYGSTDTQYF.

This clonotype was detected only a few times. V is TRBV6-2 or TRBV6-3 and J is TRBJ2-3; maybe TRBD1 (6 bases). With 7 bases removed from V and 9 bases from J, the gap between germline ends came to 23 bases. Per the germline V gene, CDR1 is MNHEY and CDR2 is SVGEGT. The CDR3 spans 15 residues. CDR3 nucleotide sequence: TGTGCCAGCACCAATAGGAGACAGGCGGAGTCCACGCAGTATTTT. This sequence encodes CASTNRRQAESTQYF.

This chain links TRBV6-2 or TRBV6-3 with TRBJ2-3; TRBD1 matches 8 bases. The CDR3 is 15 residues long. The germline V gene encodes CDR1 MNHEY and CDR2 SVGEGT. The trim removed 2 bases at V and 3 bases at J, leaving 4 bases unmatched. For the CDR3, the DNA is TGTGCCAGCAGTTACGGGGACAGGCGGACAGATACGCAGTATTTT. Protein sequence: CASSYGDRRTDTQYF.

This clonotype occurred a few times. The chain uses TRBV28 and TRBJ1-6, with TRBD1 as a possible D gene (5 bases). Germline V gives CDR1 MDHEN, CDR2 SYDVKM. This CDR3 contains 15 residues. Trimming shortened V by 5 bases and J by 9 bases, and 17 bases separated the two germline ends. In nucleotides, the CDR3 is TGTGCCAGCAGTGCGCCGGTCCGCGGGGGTTCACCCCTCCACTTT. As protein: CASSAPVRGGSPLHF.

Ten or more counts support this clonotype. The CDR3 sequence: CSVGDTDTQYF. The CDR3 nucleotides read TGCAGCGTTGGAGACACAGATACGCAGTATTTT. This rearrangement joins TRBV29-1 to TRBJ2-3; D ambiguous. Germline assignment: CDR1 SQVTM and CDR2 ANQGSEA. This CDR3 spans 11 amino acids. V lost 4 bases to trimming and J lost 2 bases, with 4 bases between them.

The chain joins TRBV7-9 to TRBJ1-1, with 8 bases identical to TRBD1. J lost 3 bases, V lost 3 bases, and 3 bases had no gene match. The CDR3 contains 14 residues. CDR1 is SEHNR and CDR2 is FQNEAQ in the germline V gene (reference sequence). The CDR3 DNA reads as TGTGCCAGCAGCTTTACAGGGGGTCACACTGAAGCTTTCTTT. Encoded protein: CASSFTGGHTEAFF. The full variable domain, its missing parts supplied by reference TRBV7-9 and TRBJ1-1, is DTGVSQNPRHKITKRGQNVTFRCDPISEHNRLYWYRQTLGQGPEFLTYFQNEAQLEKSRLLSDRFSAERPKGSFSTLEIQRTEQGDSAMYLCASSFTGGHTEAFFGQGTRLTVV.

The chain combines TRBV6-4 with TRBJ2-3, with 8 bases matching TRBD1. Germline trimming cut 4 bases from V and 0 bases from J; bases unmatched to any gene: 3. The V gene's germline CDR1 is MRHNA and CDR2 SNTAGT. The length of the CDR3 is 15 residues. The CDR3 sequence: CASSAGDRSTDTQYF. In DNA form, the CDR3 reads TGTGCCAGCAGTGCCGGGGACAGGAGCACAGATACGCAGTATTTT.

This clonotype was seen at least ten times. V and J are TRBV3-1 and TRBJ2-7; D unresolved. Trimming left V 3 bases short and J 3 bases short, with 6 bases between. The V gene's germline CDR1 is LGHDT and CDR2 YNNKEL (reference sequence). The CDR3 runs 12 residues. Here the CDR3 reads CASSQGVYEQYF. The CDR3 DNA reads TGTGCCAGCAGCCAGGGCGTCTACGAGCAGTACTTC.

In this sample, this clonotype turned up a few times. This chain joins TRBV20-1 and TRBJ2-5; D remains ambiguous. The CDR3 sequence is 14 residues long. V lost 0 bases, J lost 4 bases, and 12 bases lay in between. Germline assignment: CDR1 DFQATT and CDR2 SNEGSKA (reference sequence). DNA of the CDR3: TGCAGTGCTAGAGATAACCAGCTTCCAGAGACCCAGTACTTC. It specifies CSARDNQLPETQYF.